This TCR beta chain was sequenced for a study of control samples from healthy donors and cancer patients. The protocol was immunoSEQ multiplex PCR, while the TCRdb copy is restricted to in-frame clones and leaves out a portion. The ten most abundant clones cover 2.2% of a sample with 150,000 to 200,000 clones. A note on this clone: This specimen includes other DNA sequences encoding the same CDR3.

CDR1 is MDHEN and CDR2 is SYDVKM in the germline V gene. This CDR3 spans 12 amino acids. The ends were cut back, 6 bases at V and 5 bases at J, with 10 bases in the middle. This sequence originates from a woman under 40 in good health. The sequencing sample was made of blood. The genes are TRBV28 and TRBJ1-2; a weak D match, TRBD1 (5 bases). CDR3 in DNA: TGTGCCAGCAGCCTCGACAGTTATGGCTACACCTTC. This sequence encodes CASSLDSYGYTF.